This is a list of T cell receptor beta chains from one sample in a study of beta chain features in type 1 diabetes. The repertoire was sequenced with immunoSEQ multiplex PCR; TCRdb's copy has only in-frame clones and lacks some. The table lists some 160,000 clones, approximately 9.9% of them singletons. Sequenced sample: central memory CD4+ T cells from blood. Source of these receptors: a young woman in good health. CDR3s include the opening cysteine and the closing phenylalanine or tryptophan. D genes are given only for firm matches. For some rows the clone size is stated as once, few or many, or as a class when expanded; others skip it.

TRBD1 TRBJ1-5 NA TRBV6-6 TGTGCCAGCAGTTACTCCGGGACAGGTTATCAGCCCCAGCATTTT CASSYSGTGYQPQHF
TRBD2 TRBJ2-7 NA TRBV7-2 TGTGCCAGCAGACCGAGCGGGGGGCCTGGGTACGAGCAGTACTTC CASRPSGGPGYEQYF
NA TRBJ1-5 NA TRBV6-6 TGTGCCAGCAGTCACCAGTATCAGCCCCAGCATTTT CASSHQYQPQHF
NA TRBJ1-1 few TRBV5-1 TGCGCCAGCAGCTTACAGGGACGGAACACTGAAGCTTTCTTT CASSLQGRNTEAFF
NA TRBJ1-6 NA TRBV18 TGTGCCAGCTCACTAGGACAGAATTCACCCCTCCACTTT CASSLGQNSPLHF
NA TRBJ2-2 NA TRBV29-1 TGCAGCGTTTACGACACCGCGAACACCGGGGAGCTGTTTTTT CSVYDTANTGELFF
TRBD1 TRBJ1-2 few TRBV2 TGTGCCAGCAGTCCCCAGGGACAGGGGGTCGGCTACACCTTC CASSPQGQGVGYTF
TRBD2 TRBJ2-7 NA TRBV10-2 TGCGCCAGCAAGACTAGCGGCTCCTACGAGCAGTACTTC CASKTSGSYEQYF
TRBD2 TRBJ2-1 NA TRBV4-2 TGTGCCAGCAGCCAAGGGACTAGAGACATCGGTGAGCAGTTCTTC CASSQGTRDIGEQFF
TRBD2 TRBJ2-5 few TRBV2 TGTGCCAGCAGTGAATCAAGCGGGGGGGTTGGGACCCAGTACTTC CASSESSGGVGTQYF
TRBD2 TRBJ2-7 few TRBV4-2 TGTGCCAGCAGCCCCCTCAGCGGGAGTTCGCCAACGGACTTC CASSPLSGSSPTDF
TRBD1 TRBJ2-7 NA TRBV5-1 TGCGCCAGCAGACCAGGGACAGGGAGCTACGAGCAGTACTTC CASRPGTGSYEQYF
NA TRBJ2-1 NA TRBV4-2 TGTGCCAGCAGCCAAGTAGGGGGCAATGAGCAGTTCTTC CASSQVGGNEQFF
NA TRBJ2-5 few TRBV5-1 TGCGCCAGCAGCGGGTCAGGGGGGCAAGAGACCCAGTACTTC CASSGSGGQETQYF
TRBD1 TRBJ2-7 NA TRBV29-1 TGCAGCGTTCAGGGGGACGAGCAGTACTTC CSVQGDEQYF
NA TRBJ1-1 NA TRBV5-6 TGTGCCAGCAGCCGAGGACAACTCTCTGAAGCTTTCTTT CASSRGQLSEAFF
NA TRBJ2-6 few TRBV4-3 TGCGCCAGCAGCCAGACAGCCCTCAGGGGGGCCAACGTCCTGACTTTC CASSQTALRGANVLTF
NA TRBJ2-1 NA TRBV9 TGTGCCAGCAGCGTAGGTCGGGACAATGAGCAGTTCTTC CASSVGRDNEQFF
TRBD1 TRBJ2-1 NA TRBV19 TGTGCCAGTACGACCGGACAGGGCCACTACAATGAGCAGTTCTTC CASTTGQGHYNEQFF
TRBD2 TRBJ2-3 few TRBV14 TGTGCCAGCAGCCAAGGACTAGCGATCACAGATACGCAGTATTTT CASSQGLAITDTQYF
NA TRBJ1-1 NA TRBV18 TGTGCCAGCTCTTGGACTATGGGTAGAGGGGATAACACTGAAGCTTTCTTT CASSWTMGRGDNTEAFF
NA TRBJ2-7 NA TRBV5-1 TGCGCCAGCAGCTTGGGGTCGCGCAGGGGCGACGAGCAGTACTTC CASSLGSRRGDEQYF
TRBD1 TRBJ1-1 few TRBV6-1 TGTGCCAGCAGTGGGGGACAGCGGACTGAAGCTTTCTTT CASSGGQRTEAFF
TRBD1 TRBJ1-4 NA TRBV5-1 TGCGCCAGCAGCTTTACAGGGGGCGTTGAAAAACTGTTTTTT CASSFTGGVEKLFF
TRBD1 TRBJ2-7 NA TRBV9 TGTGCCAGCAGCGGACAGGGGCCGGACGAGCAGTACTTC CASSGQGPDEQYF
NA TRBJ2-1 NA TRBV11-2 TGTGCCAGCAGCTTATCCGAGACTAATCAGTTCTTC CASSLSETNQFF
TRBD1 TRBJ1-1 NA TRBV20-1 TGCAGGGGACAGGGCGGCACTGAAGCTTTCTTT CRGQGGTEAFF
TRBD2 TRBJ2-7 few TRBV7-2 TGTGCCAGCAGCTGGGGGGCAGCGGGAGAAAACGAGCAGTACTTC CASSWGAAGENEQYF
NA TRBJ2-1 few TRBV29-1 TGCAGCGTTGAAGCGGACTATTCCTACAATGAGCAGTTCTTC CSVEADYSYNEQFF
TRBD1 TRBJ1-1 few TRBV5-4 TGTGCCAGCAGCGCTGGACAGGAATACGCTGAAGCTTTCTTT CASSAGQEYAEAFF
NA TRBJ2-7 few TRBV18 TGTGCCAGCTCACCACGGACAGATTCCTACGAGCAGTACTTC CASSPRTDSYEQYF
NA TRBJ2-7 many TRBV11-2 TGTGCCAGCAGCCCGTCGAGAACGCAGTACTTC CASSPSRTQYF
NA TRBJ2-5 few TRBV12-5 TGTGCTAGTGGTTTGGAGGGCCGGGGCCGGGAGCAGTACTTC CASGLEGRGREQYF
TRBD1 TRBJ1-2 NA TRBV4-2 TGTGCCAGCAGCCGCGCGGGACAGGGGGCGCCCCATGGCTACACCTTC CASSRAGQGAPHGYTF
TRBD1 TRBJ2-7 few TRBV30 TGTGCCGGGGACAAAGACAGGGAGAGACGGCAGTACTTC CAGDKDRERRQYF
TRBD1 TRBJ1-2 many TRBV29-1 TGCAGCGCCCTATCGGACAGGGACTATGGCTACACCTTC CSALSDRDYGYTF
TRBD2 TRBJ2-2 few TRBV5-5 TGTGCCAGCAGCTTCCTTGGGACTAGCGAAGCCGGGGAGCTGTTTTTT CASSFLGTSEAGELFF
NA TRBJ2-5 few TRBV25-1 TGTGCCAGCAGTGAATGGGGTGCGGGACTAGAGACCCAGTACTTC CASSEWGAGLETQYF
NA TRBJ2-1 few TRBV19 TGTGCCGCTGGACGTTCGGACAGCTACAATGAGCAGTTCTTC CAAGRSDSYNEQFF
NA TRBJ2-5 few TRBV7-2 TGTGCCAGCAGCCCTGACAGACAAGAGACCCAGTACTTC CASSPDRQETQYF
NA TRBJ2-1 NA TRBV5-1 TGCGCCAGCAGCTTATCCGGGGGAAGTCAGGGTAGGGATGAGCAGTTCTTC CASSLSGGSQGRDEQFF
NA TRBJ1-4 NA TRBV30 TGTGCCTGGAATTCTGGACAATTGGAAAAACTGTTTTTT CAWNSGQLEKLFF
TRBD1 TRBJ2-5 NA TRBV7-3 TGTGCCAGCAGCCGCGGGACAGGGGTGGAAGAGACCCAGTACTTC CASSRGTGVEETQYF
NA TRBJ1-1 few TRBV5-1 TGCGCCAGCAGCTCCCACCTCAACTCAGGGGCGGGGAACACTGAAGCTTTCTTT CASSSHLNSGAGNTEAFF
TRBD1 TRBJ2-4 NA TRBV2 TGTGCCAGCAGAGCTCCCGGGACAGGGGGCGTAGGGGCCAAAAACATTCAGTACTTC CASRAPGTGGVGAKNIQYF
NA TRBJ2-7 NA TRBV5-1 TGCGCCAGCACTTTACGGGGTGGGTACGAGCAGTACTTC CASTLRGGYEQYF
TRBD1 TRBJ1-1 NA TRBV29-1 TGCAGCGTTGGGGACAGGGGACTCACTGAAGCTTTCTTT CSVGDRGLTEAFF
NA TRBJ2-1 NA TRBV12-5 TGTGCTAGTGGTTTGGTACCCCTCTTGAGGAATGAGCAGTTCTTC CASGLVPLLRNEQFF
NA TRBJ1-4 NA TRBV19 TGTGCCAGTAGCGCCCGGGGTGCAACTAATGAAAAACTGTTTTTT CASSARGATNEKLFF
TRBD1 TRBJ1-1 few TRBV11-1 TGTGCCAGCAGCTCCCGAACAGGGGACACTGAAGCTTTCTTT CASSSRTGDTEAFF
NA TRBJ2-5 NA TRBV7-8 TGTGCCAGCAGCTTAATGGGGGGCCAAGAGACCCAGTACTTC CASSLMGGQETQYF
TRBD1 TRBJ2-4 few TRBV7-9 TGTGCCAGCAGCCTTGGACAGGGAGCCAAAAACATTCAGTACTTC CASSLGQGAKNIQYF
TRBD1 TRBJ2-3 many TRBV25-1 TGTGCCAGCAGTAGCGCCGGGACAGCGATCACAGATACGCAGTATTTT CASSSAGTAITDTQYF
NA TRBJ1-3 NA TRBV19 TGTGCCAGTGGATTCTCGGGATCCCAAATCGGCGTCTATTTT CASGFSGSQIGVYF
TRBD2 TRBJ2-3 NA TRBV30 TGTGCCTGGAGTCCCCCTCCTCCTCTAGCGGGAGAAACGGATACGCAGTATTTT CAWSPPPPLAGETDTQYF
NA TRBJ2-2 NA TRBV11-2 TGTGCCAGCACCTCCAGGGGGGACACCGGGGAGCTGTTTTTT CASTSRGDTGELFF
TRBD2 TRBJ2-3 few TRBV5-1 TGCGCCAGCGCATATGCCGGGGGGGGACCAGGAGATACGCAGTATTTT CASAYAGGGPGDTQYF
TRBD1 TRBJ1-2 many TRBV7-2 TGTGCCAGCAGCTTACAGAAGGGACAGGGGGGATACACCTTC CASSLQKGQGGYTF
NA TRBJ1-1 many TRBV29-1 TGCAGCGTTGAAGAGGCAAGAGCTTTCTTT CSVEEARAFF
NA TRBJ2-3 few TRBV5-4 TGTGCCAGCAGCGGCCCCTCTAGTCCCGATACGCAGTATTTT CASSGPSSPDTQYF